Presented here are 30 T cell receptor beta chains from one specimen sequenced in a study of T cells after yellow fever vaccination. MiXCR, run by TCRdb on the 5' RACE reads, gives a single entry per CDR3 protein. The data hold 500,000 to 650,000 distinct CDR3 sequences, with over 9% observed a single time. This material consisted of PBMCs, taken on the day of the yellow fever booster vaccination. The receptors come from a man aged 25 to 40 who received the YFV17D yellow fever vaccine.

This clonotype has only a few counts. The gene calls are TRBV12-3 or TRBV12-4 and TRBJ2-7, with 7 bases aligning to TRBD1. This CDR3 has 14 residues. Trimming removed 4 bases from V and 6 bases from J; junction bases left unmatched: 9. The DNA for the CDR3 is TGTGCCAGCAGTTCGAACAGGGGTAGACTCGAGCAGTACTTC. Its protein is CASSSNRGRLEQYF.

The CDR3 region has the DNA TGCAGCGTCCCCATGGGGGGGGGCTACGAGCAGTACTTC. Encoded protein: CSVPMGGGYEQYF. The chain combines TRBV29-1 with TRBJ2-7; TRBD2 matches at 7 bases. CDR1 SQVTM and CDR2 ANQGSEA come from the germline V gene. J lost 3 bases, V lost 6 bases, and 8 bases had no gene match. CDR3 size: 13 residues.

The chain links TRBV6-1 to TRBJ2-7; D gene unclear. Germline V lookup: CDR1 MNHNS, CDR2 SASEGT. V shed 6 bases and J shed 4 bases, with 22 bases lying between them. This CDR3 is built from 16 residues. The CDR3 coding sequence is TGTGCCAGCAGCCCAATCCGAGCGAACCTGGGTTACGAGCAGTACTTC. Its translation is CASSPIRANLGYEQYF.

The sample holds a few counts of this clonotype. The rearrangement links TRBV9 to TRBJ1-5, with unresolved D. Germline-derived CDR1 and CDR2 are SGDLS and YYNGEE. The CDR3 totals 13 residues. The V gene lost 4 bases and the J gene lost 4 bases, with 9 bases spanning the gap. The chain's CDR3 is CASSQRPNQPQHF. The CDR3 bases are TGTGCCAGCAGCCAGCGTCCAAATCAGCCCCAGCATTTT. Variable domain in full (rest from reference TRBV9 and TRBJ1-5): DSGVTQTPKHLITATGQRVTLRCSPRSGDLSVYWYQQSLDQGLQFLIQYYNGEERAKGNILERFSAQQFPDLHSELNLSSLELGDSALYFCASSQRPNQPQHFGDGTRLSIL.

The V gene is TRBV7-6, the J gene TRBJ2-7; a possible D gene is TRBD2 (6 bases). Germline lookup yields CDR1 SGHVS and CDR2 FNYEAQ. The CDR3 covers 12 residues. The V end was cut by 5 bases, the J end by 5 bases, with 10 bases between. This chain's CDR3 is CASSPGENEQYF. The CDR3 DNA sequence: TGTGCCAGCAGCCCGGGGGAGAACGAGCAGTACTTC.

At least ten counts were recorded for this clonotype. This chain links TRBV5-1 with TRBJ1-5; TRBD1 matches at 7 bases. CDR3 size: 15 residues. Unmatched junction bases numbered 4, after V lost 2 bases and J lost 2 bases. CDR1 and CDR2 (germline): SGHRS, YFSETQ. The CDR3 spells CASSLGQARNQPQHF. In nucleotides, the CDR3 is TGCGCCAGCAGCTTAGGACAGGCCCGCAATCAGCCCCAGCATTTT.

The CDR3 is CASGQGDTQYF. The CDR3 bases are TGTGCCAGCGGACAAGGGGATACGCAGTATTTT. This chain links TRBV6-2 or TRBV6-3 with TRBJ2-3; a possible D gene is TRBD1 (5 bases). V lost 8 bases, J lost 6 bases, and 9 bases lay in between. Germline V lookup: CDR1 MNHEY, CDR2 SVGEGT. The CDR3 loop spans 11 amino acids.

A few counts support this clonotype. For the CDR3, the DNA is TGTGCCAGCAGCCAAGAGGGAGCCGTGGATGAGCAGTTCTTC. It translates to CASSQEGAVDEQFF. The V gene is TRBV4-2, the J gene TRBJ2-1; a weak D match, TRBD2 (5 bases). Between the trimmed V and J ends, which lost 0 bases and 8 bases, there was a span of 11 bases. This CDR3 region has 14 residues. Per the germline V gene, CDR1 is LGHNA and CDR2 is YNFKEQ.

This clonotype was observed a handful of times. The rearrangement joins TRBV5-5 to TRBJ2-1; 9 nucleotides line up with TRBD2. CDR1 and CDR2 from the germline V gene are SGHKS and YYEKEE (reference sequence). There are 15 residues in the CDR3. The trim removed 4 bases at V and 9 bases at J, leaving 11 bases unmatched. The CDR3 DNA is TGTGCCAGCAGCCAGGGGACTAGCAAGGATAGTGAGCAGTTCTTC. Protein: CASSQGTSKDSEQFF.

This clonotype was observed a few times. This sequence joins TRBV7-9 and TRBJ2-7; perhaps D is TRBD1 or TRBD2 (7 bases each). Germline V gene data show CDR1 as SEHNR and CDR2 as FQNEAQ (reference sequence). V lost 4 bases, J lost 6 bases, and 13 bases lay in between. The length of the CDR3 is 13 residues. CDR3 region: CASSSQGGGEQYF. CDR3 sequence (DNA): TGTGCCAGCAGCTCGCAGGGGGGGGGCGAGCAGTACTTC.

As regards this clonotype: A clone one base away is much larger, so this may be a read error. The V gene is TRBV15, the J gene TRBJ2-1, with 10 bases matching TRBD2. The CDR3 consists of 14 residues. The germline CDR1 and CDR2 sequences are LNHNV and YYDKDF (reference sequence). The CDR3: CAISIDPSGSKQFF. CDR3 nucleotide sequence: TGTGCCATCAGCATAGACCCTAGCGGGAGTAAGCAGTTCTTC.

In its sample, this clonotype was seen a few times. This chain connects TRBV7-9 to TRBJ2-1; D gene unclear. V shed 2 bases and J shed 7 bases, with 6 bases lying between them. Germline CDR1 SEHNR, CDR2 FQNEAQ (reference sequence). The CDR3 is 12 residues long. CDR3 loop: CASSLSFNEQFF. The CDR3 DNA follows: TGTGCCAGCAGCTTATCGTTTAATGAGCAGTTCTTC.

This clonotype was observed a handful of times. The V and J genes are TRBV29-1 and TRBJ1-4; D perhaps matches TRBD1 (5 bases). The CDR3 is 11 residues long. V dropped 4 bases and J dropped 15 bases, with 15 bases sitting between them. From germline, CDR1 is SQVTM and CDR2 ANQGSEA. CDR3 nucleotides: TGCAGCGTTGGGGGCCAGGGAGAATTGTTTTTT. Encoded protein: CSVGGQGELFF.

This clonotype has only a few counts. The chain links TRBV11-2 to TRBJ1-6; D ambiguous. Germline V gives CDR1 SGHAT, CDR2 FQNNGV. This CDR3 comprises 13 residues. With 1 base removed from V and 9 bases from J, the gap between germline ends came to 7 bases. The CDR3 DNA sequence: TGTGCCAGCAGCTTAGCTTCGGTTTCACCCCTCCACTTT. Translating gives CASSLASVSPLHF.

This clonotype was observed at least ten times. The rearrangement joins TRBV20-1 to TRBJ2-1; D is possibly TRBD2 (6 bases). This CDR3 contains 14 residues. CDR1 DFQATT and CDR2 SNEGSKA come from the germline V gene (reference sequence). V dropped 6 bases and J dropped 8 bases, with 20 bases sitting between them. CDR3 loop: CSAMRDEGLYEQFF. DNA of the CDR3: TGCAGTGCCATGCGGGACGAAGGCCTTTATGAGCAGTTCTTC.

The sample holds a few counts of this clonotype. This chain links TRBV6-2 or TRBV6-3 with TRBJ2-7; no clear D gene. Germline CDR1 is MNHEY and CDR2 is SVGEGT. The CDR3 length is 16 residues. V was clipped by 0 bases and J by 6 bases, with 18 bases between them. The CDR3 spells CASSYSRPGKNGEQYF. The CDR3 region has the DNA TGTGCCAGCAGTTACTCTAGACCGGGTAAGAATGGCGAGCAGTACTTC.

This clonotype was counted a few times. This chain links TRBV5-1 with TRBJ2-3, with D perhaps matching TRBD2 (6 bases). CDR1 is SGHRS, CDR2 YFSETQ, per germline. The CDR3 sequence is 15 residues long. Trimming removed 2 bases at V and 12 bases at J, with 22 bases between. The CDR3 here is CASSFHPGLGTLQYF. The CDR3 coding sequence is TGCGCCAGCAGCTTCCATCCGGGTCTCGGGACTCTTCAGTATTTT.

This chain links TRBV19 with TRBJ1-5; 7 bases fit TRBD1. This CDR3 spans 15 amino acids. Looked up from germline, CDR1 is LNHDA and CDR2 is SQIVND (reference sequence). V lost 2 bases to trimming and J lost 6 bases; unmatched junction nucleotides: 7. CDR3 loop: CASSIWTGGGQPQHF. The CDR3 bases are TGTGCCAGTAGTATATGGACAGGAGGGGGTCAGCCCCAGCATTTT. Looking up the rest from reference TRBV19 and TRBJ1-5 gives the full variable domain: DGGITQSPKYLFRKEGQNVTLSCEQNLNHDAMYWYRQDPGQGLRLIYYSQIVNDFQKGDIAEGYSVSREKKESFPLTVTSAQKNPTAFYLCASSIWTGGGQPQHFGDGTRLSIL.

This clonotype has just a few counts. This chain links TRBV4-3 with TRBJ1-5; no definite D call. CDR3 length: 15 residues. Germline loops: CDR1 LGHNA, CDR2 YSLEER. The germline V and J ends were trimmed by 1 base and 4 bases, with 11 bases remaining between them. This CDR3 is CASSQVMAGNQPQHF. CDR3 bases: TGCGCCAGCAGCCAAGTTATGGCGGGGAATCAGCCCCAGCATTTT.

The chain has TRBV7-2 and TRBJ2-3; no firm D call. CDR3 length: 13 residues. Germline CDR1 SGHTA, CDR2 FQGNSA. V was cut by 3 bases and J by 4 bases, with 8 bases left in between. CDR3: CASSFQTSDTQYF. The CDR3 DNA reads as TGTGCCAGCAGCTTTCAGACCTCAGATACGCAGTATTTT.

This clonotype was observed a few times. The CDR3 loop reads CASSPAGGAWGYTF. Here the CDR3 DNA reads TGTGCCAGCAGCCCCGCTGGGGGGGCCTGGGGCTACACCTTC. The gene calls are TRBV7-9 and TRBJ1-2, with a tentative D call TRBD1 (6 bases). Germline CDR1 is SEHNR and CDR2 is FQNEAQ (reference sequence). This CDR3 is built from 14 residues. V lost 5 bases, J lost 8 bases, and 18 bases lay in between.

This clonotype was counted between two and nine times. The gene calls are TRBV4-3 and TRBJ2-2; 10 bases map to TRBD2. This CDR3 spans 17 amino acids. Looked up from germline, CDR1 is LGHNA and CDR2 is YSLEER. V shed 0 bases, J shed 5 bases, and the junction held 6 bases outside the gene matches. This chain's CDR3 is CASSQDSETSGTGELFF. The CDR3 DNA is TGCGCCAGCAGCCAAGATAGTGAGACTAGCGGGACCGGGGAGCTGTTTTTT.

This clonotype showed up just a few times. The chain couples TRBV5-1 to TRBJ2-7; TRBD1 matches at 8 bases. Germline CDR1 and CDR2: SGHRS and YFSETQ. This CDR3 has 14 amino acids. V shed 3 bases, J shed 6 bases, and the junction held 8 bases outside the gene matches. The CDR3 loop is CASSSQGDLREQYF. CDR3 in DNA: TGCGCCAGCAGCTCACAGGGGGATCTACGCGAGCAGTACTTC.

This clonotype was seen a single time. Relative to the germline gene, one junction end is altered; a read error may explain this. The CDR3 reads CCARDRISGQTQYF. Written as DNA, the CDR3 is TGCTGTGCTAGAGATCGAATTAGCGGACAGACCCAGTACTTC. The genes are TRBV20-1 and TRBJ2-5; D is possibly TRBD2 (6 bases). The CDR3 contains 14 residues. The germline V gene has CDR1 DFQATT and CDR2 SNEGSKA (reference sequence).

About this clonotype itself: Its ends do not fully match the called genes, so a read error is possible. The chain joins TRBV28 to TRBJ1-1, with D unresolved. This CDR3 comprises 15 residues. Germline V gene lookup returns CDR1 MDHEN and CDR2 SYDVKM. The CDR3 loop reads CASSLSDPTTAEALF. The CDR3 nucleotides are TGTGCCAGCAGTTTATCCGACCCCACTACAGCTGAAGCTCTCTTT.

The chain couples TRBV4-3 to TRBJ2-3; possibly TRBD1 or TRBD2 for D (5 bases each). CDR1 and CDR2 (germline): LGHNA, YSLEER. The CDR3 is 16 residues long. Trimming cost V 0 bases and J 2 bases, with 12 bases left between them. The CDR3 DNA is TGCGCCAGCAGCCAAGAGAGAGGGGCCCCCACAGATACGCAGTATTTT. Translation gives CASSQERGAPTDTQYF.

The sample holds a few counts of this clonotype. The chain couples TRBV6-2 or TRBV6-3 to TRBJ2-7; tentatively, D is TRBD2 (5 bases). This CDR3 comprises 15 residues. V lost 0 bases and J 3 bases, leaving 12 bases between the germline ends. Per germline, CDR1 MNHEY and CDR2 SVGEGT. CDR3 amino acids: CASSYSGKTDYEQYF. The DNA of the CDR3 is TGTGCCAGCAGTTACTCCGGGAAAACAGACTACGAGCAGTACTTC.

This clonotype has more than one count but fewer than ten. The chain joins TRBV7-9 to TRBJ2-7; tentative D call: TRBD1 (6 bases). This CDR3 region has 14 residues. Germline lookup yields CDR1 SEHNR and CDR2 FQNEAQ (reference sequence). V was trimmed by 4 bases and J by 6 bases, leaving 16 bases between them. The CDR3 DNA reads as TGTGCCAGCAGCTCGGACGACAGGAAGGGCGAGCAGTACTTC. Translating it yields CASSSDDRKGEQYF.

J is TRBJ1-1 and V is TRBV5-1; a weak D match, TRBD1 (6 bases). The CDR3 sequence is 15 residues long. Between the trimmed V and J ends, which lost 4 bases and 1 base, there was a span of 14 bases. Germline V gene data show CDR1 as SGHRS and CDR2 as YFSETQ. The DNA for the CDR3 is TGCGCCAGCAGCCCCACGAGAGGGGGGAACACTGAAGCTTTCTTT. It yields the protein CASSPTRGGNTEAFF.

V usage is TRBV9 and J usage is TRBJ2-1, with D hard to call. The V end was cut by 4 bases, the J end by 4 bases, with 15 bases between. Germline assignment: CDR1 SGDLS and CDR2 YYNGEE. CDR3 length equals 15 residues. Here the CDR3 DNA reads TGTGCCAGCAGCATTATTGGGCTCCCTTACAATGAGCAGTTCTTC. It specifies CASSIIGLPYNEQFF.